This is a list of T cell receptor beta chains from one sample in a study of radiotherapy plus CTLA-4 blockade in lung cancer. Here immunoSEQ multiplex PCR was the method, and the copy in TCRdb shows in-frame clones only, minus some. The table lists about 81,000 clones, about 78% of them singletons, with around 15% in the top ten. This specimen was peripheral blood, taken from a patient treated with radiotherapy plus ipilimumab. The receptors were gathered from a human donor with non-small cell lung cancer that progressed on radiotherapy plus ipilimumab. CDR3s include the opening cysteine and the closing phenylalanine or tryptophan.

V,J,CDR3
TRBV9,TRBJ2-5,CASSVNPGRAEQETQYF
TRBV28,TRBJ1-5,CASSLGQGGQPQHF
TRBV6-1,TRBJ2-1,CASSLRDFSYNEQFF
TRBV15,TRBJ1-6,CATSRVWTGQNRFSPLHF
TRBV11-2,TRBJ2-1,CASRRPNNEQFF
TRBV5-5,TRBJ2-7,CASSLGASGLSYEQYF
TRBV7-9,TRBJ2-5,CASSLISRSGRETQYF
TRBV5-6,TRBJ1-2,CASGDMPNYGYTF
TRBV15,TRBJ2-7,CATSRGSYEQYF
TRBV29-1,TRBJ2-7,CSVETSTGNYEQYF
TRBV6-1,TRBJ2-2,CASSTLTATGELFF
TRBV5-1,TRBJ2-7,CASSMGQGYEQYF
TRBV28,TRBJ1-2,CASSSIGGRQGTYGYTF
TRBV7-2,TRBJ2-5,CASSFWLAGKETQYF
TRBV11-3,TRBJ2-1,CASSFPGSYNEQFF
TRBV4-1,TRBJ2-7,CASSQEGLAGGPGEQYF
TRBV27,TRBJ2-1,CASQPAAGLNEQFF
TRBV23-1,TRBJ2-1,CASSQSKAGSWNEQFF
TRBV19,TRBJ2-6,CASSKRGDSGANVLTF
TRBV30,TRBJ2-1,CAWSKTTGYNEQFF
TRBV11-1,TRBJ2-3,CASSSLTSALRTDTQYF
TRBV18,TRBJ2-3,CASSPSADRGLDTQYF
TRBV14,TRBJ1-2,CASSQGPGGSGYTF
TRBV18,TRBJ1-4,CASSPGTGGEKLFF
TRBV7-9,TRBJ1-4,CASSPGTDALFHEKLFF
TRBV28,TRBJ2-7,CASSPGGGRNEQYF
TRBV14,TRBJ1-2,CASSQGSGHGYGYTF
TRBV30,TRBJ2-7,CAWSVDRWRGDYEQYF
TRBV18,TRBJ1-5,CASSGQGRDQPQHF
TRBV7-2,TRBJ2-2,CASSSWTRNTGELFF